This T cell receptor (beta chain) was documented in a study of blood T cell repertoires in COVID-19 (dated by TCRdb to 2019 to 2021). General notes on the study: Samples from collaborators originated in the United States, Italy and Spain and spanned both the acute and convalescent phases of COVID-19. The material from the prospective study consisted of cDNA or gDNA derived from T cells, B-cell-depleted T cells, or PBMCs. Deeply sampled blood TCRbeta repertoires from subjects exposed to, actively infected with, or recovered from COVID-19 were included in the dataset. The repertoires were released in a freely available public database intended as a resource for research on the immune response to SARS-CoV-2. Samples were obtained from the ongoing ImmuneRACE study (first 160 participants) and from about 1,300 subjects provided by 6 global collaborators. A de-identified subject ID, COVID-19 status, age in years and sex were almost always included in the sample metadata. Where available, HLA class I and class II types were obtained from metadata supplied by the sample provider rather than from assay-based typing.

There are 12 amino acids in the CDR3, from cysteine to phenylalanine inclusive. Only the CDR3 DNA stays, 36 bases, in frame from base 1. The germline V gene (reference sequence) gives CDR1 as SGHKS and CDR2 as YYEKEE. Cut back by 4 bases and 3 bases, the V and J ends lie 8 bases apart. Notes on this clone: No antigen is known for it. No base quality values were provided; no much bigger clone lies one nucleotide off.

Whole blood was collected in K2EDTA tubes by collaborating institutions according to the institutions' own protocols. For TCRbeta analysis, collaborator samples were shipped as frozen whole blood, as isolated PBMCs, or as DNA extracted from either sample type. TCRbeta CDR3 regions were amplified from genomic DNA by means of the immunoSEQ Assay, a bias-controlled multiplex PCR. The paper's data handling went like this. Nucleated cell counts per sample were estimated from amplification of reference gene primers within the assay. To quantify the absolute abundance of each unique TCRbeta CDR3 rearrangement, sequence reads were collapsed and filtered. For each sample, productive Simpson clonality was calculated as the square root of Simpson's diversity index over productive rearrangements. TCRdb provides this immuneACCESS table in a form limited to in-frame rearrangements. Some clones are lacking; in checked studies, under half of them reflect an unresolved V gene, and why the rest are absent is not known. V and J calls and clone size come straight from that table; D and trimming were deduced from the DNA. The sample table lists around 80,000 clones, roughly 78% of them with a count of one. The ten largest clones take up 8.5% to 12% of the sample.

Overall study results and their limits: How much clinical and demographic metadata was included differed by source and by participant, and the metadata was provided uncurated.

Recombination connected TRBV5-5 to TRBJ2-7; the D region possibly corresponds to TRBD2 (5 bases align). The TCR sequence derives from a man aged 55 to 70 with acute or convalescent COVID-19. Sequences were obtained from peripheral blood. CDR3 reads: CASSPEVYEQYF. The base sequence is TGTGCCAGCAGCCCGGAGGTCTACGAGCAGTACTTC.